The 28 T cell receptor beta chains below all came from one sample that was sequenced in a study of T-cell reconstitution after alpha-beta-depleted transplantation in children. Preparation of the TCRbeta library used unique molecular identifiers. One entry per CDR3 protein, called by TCRdb with MiXCR from the PCR reads. The table records 150,000 to 250,000 distinct CDR3 sequences, just under 6.5% of them present only once. This material consisted of PBMCs, taken before TCRalphabeta/CD19-depleted stem cell transplant. These receptors were obtained from a girl less than two years old with combined immunodeficiency, due to receive a stem cell transplant.

The V and J genes are TRBV7-6 and TRBJ2-2; 7 nucleotides agree with TRBD1. After removal of 5 bases from V and 5 bases from J, the junction contained 11 bases not matched to a gene. This CDR3 region has 16 residues. Germline CDR1 is SGHVS and CDR2 is FNYEAQ. CDR3 amino acids: CASSLVIGGGTGELFF. For the CDR3, the DNA is TGTGCCAGCAGCCTGGTCATAGGGGGCGGTACCGGGGAGCTGTTTTTT.

A note on this clonotype: A clone one base away is much larger, so this may be a read error. This rearrangement joins TRBV10-3 to TRBJ2-2; 9 bases agree with TRBD2. Unmatched junction bases numbered 4, after V lost 5 bases and J lost 9 bases. Germline V gene lookup returns CDR1 ENHRY and CDR2 SYGVKD. There are 13 residues in the CDR3. The CDR3 DNA follows: TGTGCCATCAGTAGACTAGCGGACAGGGAGCTGTTTTTT. Protein product: CAISRLADRELFF.

At least ten counts were recorded for this clonotype. This chain joins TRBV12-3 or TRBV12-4 and TRBJ1-6, with D possibly TRBD1 on 5 matching bases. The CDR3 loop spans 15 amino acids. The germline V and J ends were trimmed by 1 base and 8 bases, with 12 bases remaining between them. CDR3 amino acids: CASSLEIRGDSPLHF. As DNA, the CDR3 is TGTGCCAGCAGTTTAGAGATCCGGGGGGATTCACCCCTCCACTTT.

In its sample, this clonotype was seen many times. The chain couples TRBV15 to TRBJ1-1, with D unresolved. CDR1 is LNHNV, CDR2 YYDKDF, per germline (reference sequence). V lost 3 bases and J 0 bases, leaving 11 bases between the germline ends. The CDR3 extends over 15 amino acids. For the CDR3, the DNA is TGTGCCACCAGCAGGGATTACTTGATGAACACTGAAGCTTTCTTT. It codes for CATSRDYLMNTEAFF.

At least ten counts were recorded for this clonotype. This chain connects TRBV4-1 to TRBJ2-3; 8 positions agree with TRBD1. Unmatched junction bases numbered 15, after V lost 4 bases and J lost 3 bases. Germline loops: CDR1 MGHRA, CDR2 YSYEKL. The CDR3 loop spans 18 amino acids. The CDR3 DNA reads as TGCGCCAGCAGCCGGACAGGGTTTCAGATTGACCAGACAGATACGCAGTATTTT. Encoded protein: CASSRTGFQIDQTDTQYF.

The CDR3 region has the DNA TGTGCCAGCTGGGCGGGAGACACTTTCTCCTACAATGAGCAGTTCTTC. Translation: CASWAGDTFSYNEQFF. The chain recombines TRBV27 with TRBJ2-1, with TRBD2 identical over 7 bases. Per germline, CDR1 MNHEY and CDR2 SMNVEV (reference sequence). With V trimmed by 8 bases and J by 0 bases, 10 bases remained unmatched. The CDR3 length is 16 residues.

In its sample, this clonotype was seen many times. The rearrangement uses TRBV20-1 and TRBJ2-5; TRBD1 might be the D (5 bases). The V end lost 6 bases, the J end lost 5 bases, and 13 bases lay between the germline ends. The CDR3 runs to 12 residues. Germline V CDR1 and CDR2: DFQATT, SNEGSKA (reference sequence). The DNA for the CDR3 is TGCAGTGCCCTCTCAGGGCGCGAGACCCAGTACTTC. The encoded protein is CSALSGRETQYF.

In this sample, this clonotype turned up a few times. The chain combines TRBV12-3 or TRBV12-4 with TRBJ2-1, with 10 bases aligning to TRBD2. V was clipped by 2 bases and J by 8 bases; unmatched bases: 9. This CDR3 contains 16 residues. The CDR3: CASSLSSSGSSDEQFF. For the CDR3, the DNA is TGTGCCAGCAGTTTATCTTCTAGCGGGAGTTCCGATGAGCAGTTCTTC.

The chain has TRBV10-3 and TRBJ2-5; 11 nucleotides align to TRBD2. The CDR3 loop spans 15 amino acids. The germline V gene encodes CDR1 ENHRY and CDR2 SYGVKD. V shed 11 bases and J 5 bases; nucleotides not matched to a gene: 13. The CDR3 region has the DNA TGTGCCTCCCGGGGTAGCGGGGGGGCCGGGGAGACCCAGTACTTC. Translated: CASRGSGGAGETQYF.

This clonotype showed up many times. The V gene is TRBV6-5, the J gene TRBJ1-2, with D uncertain. The CDR3 is 15 residues long. Per the germline V gene, CDR1 is MNHEY and CDR2 is SVGAGI. Trimming took off 0 bases at V and 7 bases at J, with 15 bases between the two ends. The CDR3 nucleotides are TGTGCCAGCAGTTACTCGATGGTACAAGGTGGTGGCTACACCTTC. It yields the protein CASSYSMVQGGGYTF.

In this sample, this clonotype turned up many times. V and J are TRBV9 and TRBJ2-6; D not resolved. Germline CDR1 SGDLS, CDR2 YYNGEE. V was clipped by 0 bases and J by 0 bases, with 7 bases between them. This CDR3 region has 16 residues. The CDR3 DNA sequence: TGTGCCAGCAGCGTAGGTCCTTACTCTGGGGCCAACGTCCTGACTTTC. It yields the protein CASSVGPYSGANVLTF. Using reference TRBV9 and TRBJ2-6 for the parts outside the CDR3, the full variable domain is DSGVTQTPKHLITATGQRVTLRCSPRSGDLSVYWYQQSLDQGLQFLIQYYNGEERAKGNILERFSAQQFPDLHSELNLSSLELGDSALYFCASSVGPYSGANVLTFGAGSRLTVL.

This clonotype came up many times. CDR3 loop: CASSLEYGARDNEQFF. In DNA, the CDR3 is TGTGCCAGCAGCTTGGAGTATGGGGCACGGGACAATGAGCAGTTCTTC. The chain is built from TRBV7-9 and TRBJ2-1, with D tentatively TRBD1 (5 bases). Trimming took 3 bases from V and 5 from J, leaving 17 bases between them. The CDR3 totals 16 residues. Germline V lookup: CDR1 SEHNR, CDR2 FQNEAQ (reference sequence).

This clonotype appeared many times. This chain links TRBV28 with TRBJ1-5; no clear D gene. This CDR3 is 16 amino acids long. Germline CDR1 MDHEN, CDR2 SYDVKM. Between the trimmed V and J ends, which lost 0 bases and 1 base, there was a span of 10 bases. The CDR3 DNA follows: TGTGCCAGCAGTTTATGGAGGGCGAGGAGCAATCAGCCCCAGCATTTT. Encoded protein: CASSLWRARSNQPQHF.

There are many counts of this clonotype. This chain joins TRBV5-4 and TRBJ2-1; 10 nucleotides agree with TRBD2. In germline, CDR1 is SGHNT, CDR2 YYREEE (reference sequence). Germline trimming cut 1 base from V and 8 bases from J; bases unmatched to any gene: 18. There are 19 residues in the CDR3. CDR3 sequence: CASSLRKLAGAPFVDEQFF. CDR3 bases: TGTGCCAGCAGCTTGCGAAAGCTAGCGGGGGCCCCATTTGTCGATGAGCAGTTCTTC.

This clonotype was detected many times. The V gene is TRBV29-1, the J gene TRBJ1-1; the D is unclear. Trimming removed 2 bases at V and 0 bases at J, with 1 base between. The CDR3 length is 11 residues. Germline-derived CDR1 and CDR2 are SQVTM and ANQGSEA. The CDR3: CSVEMNTEAFF. The DNA of the CDR3 is TGCAGCGTTGAAATGAACACTGAAGCTTTCTTT.

There are many counts of this clonotype. The rearrangement uses TRBV6-2 or TRBV6-3 and TRBJ2-1, with TRBD2 matching 9 bases. This CDR3 has 14 amino acids. The junction had 6 bases not matched to a gene; V was cut back by 6 bases and J by 6 bases. Germline V gene data show CDR1 as MNHEY and CDR2 as SVGEGT. This CDR3 reads CASRLREGFNEQFF. CDR3 in DNA: TGTGCCAGCAGGTTGCGGGAGGGATTCAATGAGCAGTTCTTC.

In this sample, this clonotype turned up many times. The chain combines TRBV5-1 with TRBJ2-1; 7 bases align to TRBD1. Germline lookup yields CDR1 SGHRS and CDR2 YFSETQ. V lost 2 bases, J lost 10 bases, and 9 bases stayed unmatched. The CDR3 sequence is 14 residues long. The CDR3 loop reads CASSFIPTGVEQFF. In DNA form, the CDR3 reads TGCGCCAGCAGCTTCATCCCTACAGGGGTCGAGCAGTTCTTC.

This chain links TRBV7-2 with TRBJ2-2; perhaps TRBD1 as D (5 bases). The length of the CDR3 is 13 residues. V was trimmed by 6 bases and J by 2 bases, leaving 7 bases between them. Germline values: CDR1 SGHTA, CDR2 FQGNSA. The CDR3 DNA is TGTGCCAGCAGTACAGGAAACACCGGGGAGCTGTTTTTT. Translation: CASSTGNTGELFF.

The V call is TRBV7-2, the J call TRBJ2-1; perhaps TRBD1 as D (5 bases). Germline-derived CDR1 and CDR2 are SGHTA and FQGNSA. V dropped 5 bases and J dropped 0 bases, with 11 bases sitting between them. The CDR3 loop spans 15 amino acids. CDR3 sequence (DNA): TGTGCCAGCAGCATGACAGTAAGCTCCTACAATGAGCAGTTCTTC. Its protein is CASSMTVSSYNEQFF.

This clonotype has more than one count but fewer than ten. This chain uses TRBV7-2 with TRBJ2-7, with a weak D call TRBD2 (6 bases). The CDR3 totals 14 residues. V was trimmed by 6 bases and J by 1 base, leaving 13 bases between them. Germline V gene data show CDR1 as SGHTA and CDR2 as FQGNSA. As DNA, the CDR3 is TGTGCCAGCAGGGATCGCAGCGGGTCCTACGAGCAGTACTTC. Its protein product is CASRDRSGSYEQYF. Full variable domain (missing parts from reference TRBV7-2 and TRBJ2-7): GAGVSQSPSNKVTEKGKDVELRCDPISGHTALYWYRQSLGQGLEFLIYFQGNSAPDKSGLPSDRFSAERTGGSVSTLTIQRTQQEDSAVYLCASRDRSGSYEQYFGPGTRLTVT.

This clonotype was recorded many times. The CDR3 reads CASSLMNTEAFF. The CDR3 DNA sequence: TGTGCCAGCAGCTTAATGAACACTGAAGCTTTCTTT. The V gene is TRBV5-6, the J gene TRBJ1-1, with D hard to call. The V end was cut by 2 bases, the J end by 0 bases, with 2 bases between. The CDR3 covers 12 residues. Germline loops: CDR1 SGHDT, CDR2 YYEEEE. Filled out from reference TRBV5-6 and TRBJ1-1, the complete variable domain reads DAGVTQSPTHLIKTRGQQVTLRCSPKSGHDTVSWYQQALGQGPQFIFQYYEEEERQRGNFPDRFSGHQFPNYSSELNVNALLLGDSALYLCASSLMNTEAFFGQGTRLTVV.

The chain carries TRBV21-1 and TRBJ1-5. TRBV21-1 has pseudogene status. The CDR3 has 13 residues. The CDR3 protein is CASSANSNQPQHF. The CDR3 region has the DNA TGTGCCAGCAGCGCAAATAGCAATCAGCCCCAGCATTTT.

This clonotype was counted at least ten times. The rearrangement uses TRBV20-1 and TRBJ2-1; maybe TRBD2 (6 bases). The ends were cut back, 3 bases at V and 6 bases at J, with 6 bases in the middle. Germline CDR1 is DFQATT and CDR2 is SNEGSKA (reference sequence). This CDR3 is built from 11 residues. CDR3 nucleotide sequence: TGCAGTGCTAGCGGGAGCAATGAGCAGTTCTTC. The encoded protein is CSASGSNEQFF.

There are a few counts of this clonotype. V is TRBV6-6 and J is TRBJ1-4, with D tentatively TRBD1 (5 bases). V was clipped by 9 bases and J by 4 bases, with 12 bases between them. Germline values: CDR1 MNHNY, CDR2 SVGAGI (reference sequence). The CDR3 loop spans 13 amino acids. The CDR3 loop reads CASKTDYNEKLFF. CDR3 nucleotide sequence: TGTGCCAGTAAGACAGATTATAATGAAAAACTGTTTTTT.

This clonotype was recorded many times. The chain links TRBV20-1 to TRBJ2-1; tentatively, D is TRBD2 (5 bases). V dropped 0 bases and J dropped 13 bases, with 10 bases sitting between them. The CDR3 extends over 11 amino acids. CDR1 is DFQATT and CDR2 is SNEGSKA in the germline V gene (reference sequence). In DNA, the CDR3 is TGCAGTGCTAGAGATATGACTATACAGTTCTTC. Its translation: CSARDMTIQFF.

This clonotype was counted only a few times. The rearrangement uses TRBV4-3 and TRBJ2-6; D uncertain. Trimming removed 0 bases at V and 0 bases at J, with 6 bases between. The CDR3 has 16 amino acids. Germline values: CDR1 LGHNA, CDR2 YSLEER. The CDR3 region is CASSQDPASGANVLTF. For the CDR3, the DNA is TGCGCCAGCAGCCAAGACCCTGCCTCTGGGGCCAACGTCCTGACTTTC.

This clonotype was recorded many times. The CDR3 region is CSANLYTDTQYF. CDR3 in DNA: TGCAGCGCGAACCTCTACACAGATACGCAGTATTTT. The chain uses TRBV29-1 and TRBJ2-3; D is undetermined. CDR1 SQVTM and CDR2 ANQGSEA come from the germline V gene. V was shortened by 7 bases and J by 2 bases, with 10 bases between the two germline ends. This CDR3 region has 12 residues.

This clonotype was seen a few times. The chain recombines TRBV9 with TRBJ2-6; D gene unclear. This CDR3 spans 15 amino acids. In germline, CDR1 is SGDLS, CDR2 YYNGEE. V gave up 4 bases and J gave up 1 base, with 9 bases separating them. The CDR3 DNA follows: TGTGCCAGCAGCCTATACGGGTCTGGGGCCAACGTCCTGACTTTC. Its protein product is CASSLYGSGANVLTF.